These 14 T cell receptor beta chains were sequenced from one sample in a study of identifying expanded T cells in peripheral blood. The method was immunoSEQ multiplex PCR; TCRdb's version includes in-frame clones alone and lacks a portion of them. This repertoire shows 70,000 or so clones, about nine tenths found once; its top ten account for 3% to 3.5%. Sequenced input: blood. These receptor sequences come from a person between 18 and 75 years old in good health.

The chain recombines TRBV7-2 with TRBJ2-2; D not resolved. Germline values: CDR1 SGHTA, CDR2 FQGNSA. The CDR3 has 16 amino acids. The V end was cut by 3 bases, the J end by 2 bases, with 13 bases between. In nucleotides, the CDR3 is TGTGCCAGCAGCTTTCAACGATCTCCTAACACCGGGGAGCTGTTTTTT. It specifies CASSFQRSPNTGELFF. Complete variable domain (other parts from reference TRBV7-2 and TRBJ2-2): GAGVSQSPSNKVTEKGKDVELRCDPISGHTALYWYRQSLGQGLEFLIYFQGNSAPDKSGLPSDRFSAERTGGSVSTLTIQRTQQEDSAVYLCASSFQRSPNTGELFFGEGSRLTVL.

This clone came up a few times. V and J are TRBV14 and TRBJ2-4, with D possibly TRBD2 on 7 matching bases. V lost 4 bases, J lost 3 bases, and 16 bases lay in between. The germline V gene encodes CDR1 SGHDN and CDR2 FVKESK. The CDR3 spans 16 residues. CDR3 residues: CASSPHGGGGKNIQYF. In nucleotides, the CDR3 is TGTGCCAGCAGCCCCCATGGGGGGGGCGGCAAAAACATTCAGTACTTC. Drawing the rest from reference TRBV14 and TRBJ2-4, the complete variable domain is EAGVTQFPSHSVIEKGQTVTLRCDPISGHDNLYWYRRVMGKEIKFLLHFVKESKQDESGMPNNRFLAERTGGTYSTLKVQPAELEDSGVYFCASSPHGGGGKNIQYFGAGTRLSVL.

The chain combines TRBV4-2 with TRBJ2-2; 14 bases fit TRBD2. The CDR3 is 16 residues long. V shed 4 bases, J shed 7 bases, and the junction held 5 bases outside the gene matches. Germline V gene sequence: CDR1 LGHNA, CDR2 YNFKEQ. CDR3: CASSRGTSGSNGELFF. The CDR3 DNA sequence: TGTGCCAGCAGCCGCGGGACTAGCGGGAGCAACGGGGAGCTGTTTTTT.

The chain uses TRBV28 and TRBJ1-5; D is undetermined. V lost 6 bases, J lost 1 base, and 7 bases lay in between. Germline lookup yields CDR1 MDHEN and CDR2 SYDVKM. The CDR3 has 13 amino acids. CDR3 coding DNA: TGTGCCAGCAGGTGGGAAAGCAATCAGCCCCAGCATTTT. Amino acids: CASRWESNQPQHF.

The chain uses TRBV12-5 and TRBJ2-5; D is unclear. Looked up from germline, CDR1 is LGHNT and CDR2 is FRNRAP. The V gene lost 5 bases and the J gene lost 1 base, with 8 bases spanning the gap. The CDR3 consists of 13 residues. The CDR3 sequence is CASGPRSQETQYF. The DNA for the CDR3 is TGTGCTAGTGGTCCGAGGTCCCAAGAGACCCAGTACTTC. The full variable domain, its missing parts supplied by reference TRBV12-5 and TRBJ2-5, is DARVTQTPRHKVTEMGQEVTMRCQPILGHNTVFWYRQTMMQGLELLAYFRNRAPLDDSGMPKDRFSAEMPDATLATLKIQPSEPRDSAVYFCASGPRSQETQYFGPGTRLLVL.

The CDR3, as DNA: TGTGCCAGCAGCTCCGATTTACAGGGCCTGACAGATACGCAGTATTTT. Amino acids: CASSSDLQGLTDTQYF. The rearrangement links TRBV5-4 to TRBJ2-3; tentative D call: TRBD1 (6 bases). Trimming left V 3 bases short and J 3 bases short, with 17 bases between. CDR3 length: 16 amino acids. CDR1 is SGHNT, CDR2 YYREEE, per germline (reference sequence).

The chain carries TRBV12-5 and TRBJ2-5, with TRBD1 matching over 8 bases. Germline trimming cut 6 bases from V and 5 bases from J; bases unmatched to any gene: 8. Germline-derived CDR1 and CDR2 are LGHNT and FRNRAP. The CDR3 is 14 amino acids. As DNA, the CDR3 is TGTGCTAGTGGGTGGGGGCAGGGGGCTGAGACCCAGTACTTC. It encodes CASGWGQGAETQYF.

The rearrangement joins TRBV6-1 to TRBJ2-1; 9 bases map to TRBD2. V gave up 2 bases and J gave up 1 base; unmatched junction bases: 3. Germline V gene sequence: CDR1 MNHNS, CDR2 SASEGT. This CDR3 is built from 16 residues. CDR3 sequence (DNA): TGTGCCAGCAGTGAATCGCTAGCGGGATCCTACAATGAGCAGTTCTTC. Its protein is CASSESLAGSYNEQFF.

The chain links TRBV30 to TRBJ1-4; D ambiguous. The CDR3 totals 12 residues. The germline CDR1 and CDR2 sequences are GTSNPN and SVGIG (reference sequence). V dropped 6 bases and J dropped 3 bases, with 8 bases sitting between them. The CDR3, as DNA: TGTGCCTGTCGGGAATCTAATGAAAAACTGTTTTTT. Translated, it gives CACRESNEKLFF.

V gene TRBV11-3 combines with J gene TRBJ2-5; 11 nucleotides agree with TRBD2. Germline V lookup: CDR1 SGHNT, CDR2 YENEEA. V lost 4 bases, J lost 2 bases, and 3 bases stayed unmatched. The CDR3 covers 15 residues. The CDR3 spells CASSSGLAAQETQYF. CDR3 coding DNA: TGTGCCAGCAGCTCGGGACTAGCGGCTCAAGAGACCCAGTACTTC.

The CDR3 here is CASSMTGGLGTQYF. The CDR3 nucleotides are TGTGCCAGTAGTATGACAGGGGGTTTGGGGACCCAGTACTTC. The V call is TRBV19, the J call TRBJ2-5; 9 bases line up with TRBD1. CDR3 length: 14 amino acids. With V trimmed by 3 bases and J by 7 bases, 6 bases remained unmatched. Germline V gene data show CDR1 as LNHDA and CDR2 as SQIVND (reference sequence).

This chain joins TRBV2 and TRBJ1-1; D is ambiguous. Germline V lookup: CDR1 SNHLY, CDR2 FYNNEI. V was clipped by 7 bases and J by 1 base, with 10 bases between them. The CDR3 has 13 amino acids. The CDR3 DNA reads as TGTGCCAGCAAGGCAGATACGAACACTGAAGCTTTCTTT. Translation: CASKADTNTEAFF. The full variable domain, in which reference TRBV2 and TRBJ1-1 provide the parts outside the CDR3, is EPEVTQTPSHQVTQMGQEVILRCVPISNHLYFYWYRQILGQKVEFLVSFYNNEISEKSEIFDDQFSVERPDGSNFTLKIRSTKLEDSAMYFCASKADTNTEAFFGQGTRLTVV.

V gene TRBV6-5 combines with J gene TRBJ2-1; 9 nucleotides match TRBD1. Unmatched junction bases numbered 0, after V lost 8 bases and J lost 4 bases. There are 12 residues in the CDR3. Germline CDR1 and CDR2: MNHEY and SVGAGI. In nucleotides, the CDR3 is TGTGCCAGCGACAGGGGGTACAATGAGCAGTTCTTC. This sequence encodes CASDRGYNEQFF.

The rearrangement uses TRBV15 and TRBJ1-2, with 8 nucleotides matching TRBD1. The CDR3 contains 14 residues. J gave up 7 bases and V 5 bases, and 9 bases lay outside the gene matches. Germline CDR1 is LNHNV and CDR2 is YYDKDF (reference sequence). This CDR3 reads CATSPTGVVFGYTF. The CDR3, as DNA: TGTGCCACCAGCCCGACAGGGGTGGTCTTTGGCTACACCTTC.